A single sample gave rise to the 10 T cell receptor beta chains below, sequenced in a study of blood T cell repertoires in COVID-19 (dated by TCRdb to 2020 to 2021). Receptor libraries were prepared by the immunoSEQ multiplex PCR assay. The immuneACCESS repertoire file appears here via TCRdb, limited to in-frame rearrangements. These files lack a portion of the clones; in checked studies, under half of the deficit traces to unresolved V genes, and the cause of the others is not known. This sample is represented by under 150,000 clones; around 89% of them were singletons. The ten largest clones add up to roughly 1.2% of the sample. Input material: PBMCs or T cells enriched from blood (not recorded which). These receptors all come from a woman in her thirties with acute COVID-19.

The chain combines TRBV5-6 with TRBJ1-2; TRBD1 matches 9 bases. V was clipped by 4 bases and J by 4 bases; unmatched bases: 5. Germline CDR1 and CDR2: SGHDT and YYEEEE. This CDR3 is built from 14 residues. In DNA, the CDR3 is TGTGCCAGCAGCCCGGACAGGGGCGGCTATGGCTACACCTTC. Its protein is CASSPDRGGYGYTF.

This rearrangement joins TRBV18 to TRBJ1-2; TRBD1 might be the D (6 bases). Trimming cost V 5 bases and J 12 bases, with 16 bases left between them. Per the germline V gene, CDR1 is KGHSH and CDR2 is LQKENI. The CDR3 spans 12 residues. DNA for the CDR3: TGTGCCAGCTCATCAAACAGGGATGTAAACACCTTC. Its translation: CASSSNRDVNTF.

The chain joins TRBV6-6 to TRBJ2-1; possible D gene TRBD1, 5 bases. The length of the CDR3 is 14 residues. The V gene's germline CDR1 is MNHNY and CDR2 SVGAGI (reference sequence). V lost 0 bases and J 10 bases, leaving 13 bases between the germline ends. CDR3 coding DNA: TGTGCCAGCAGTTACTCGGAAGGGGTTGGCGAGCAGTTCTTC. It codes for CASSYSEGVGEQFF.

J is TRBJ2-3 and V is TRBV7-2; TRBD2 aligns across 9 bases. Germline V gene lookup returns CDR1 SGHTA and CDR2 FQGNSA. V lost 1 base and J lost 1; bases outside the gene matches: 0. The CDR3 spans 15 residues. CDR3 coding DNA: TGTGCCAGCAGCTTAGGGACTAGCGGCACAGATACGCAGTATTTT. As protein: CASSLGTSGTDTQYF.

The genes are TRBV9 and TRBJ2-2; D possibly corresponds to TRBD1 (6 bases). This CDR3 is built from 13 residues. Germline V gene sequence: CDR1 SGDLS, CDR2 YYNGEE. The V end lost 3 bases, the J end lost 8 bases, and 11 bases lay between the germline ends. As DNA, the CDR3 is TGTGCCAGCAGCGGAACAGGGTGGGGGGAGCTGTTTTTT. It encodes CASSGTGWGELFF.

The gene calls are TRBV5-1 and TRBJ1-2, with D possibly matching TRBD1 (5 bases). Trimming took off 0 bases at V and 4 bases at J, with 10 bases between the two ends. CDR1 is SGHRS and CDR2 is YFSETQ in the germline V gene. The CDR3 covers 14 residues. The CDR3 DNA sequence: TGCGCCAGCAGCTTGGATGGCGGGGCCTATGGCTACACCTTC. It is translated as CASSLDGGAYGYTF.

The chain combines TRBV28 with TRBJ2-3; 9 nucleotides line up with TRBD2. The germline V gene has CDR1 MDHEN and CDR2 SYDVKM. This CDR3 spans 16 amino acids. The J segment lost 0 bases and the V segment lost 3 bases, leaving 4 bases of the junction unmatched. CDR3 DNA: TGTGCCAGCAGTTTTGTTCTAGCGGGAAGCACAGATACGCAGTATTTT. Its protein is CASSFVLAGSTDTQYF.

V usage is TRBV2 and J usage is TRBJ1-1, with 7 nucleotides matching TRBD1. The V gene end was trimmed by 6 bases and the J gene end by 4 bases; junction bases not matched to a gene: 2. This CDR3 region has 12 residues. CDR1 is SNHLY, CDR2 FYNNEI, per germline. The CDR3 region has the DNA TGTGCCAGCAGGAGGGGGCTCACTGAAGCTTTCTTT. Amino acids: CASRRGLTEAFF.

The V call is TRBV18, the J call TRBJ1-5; 8 bases align to TRBD1. CDR1 and CDR2 from the germline V gene are KGHSH and LQKENI. CDR3 size: 15 residues. V gave up 3 bases and J gave up 4 bases; unmatched junction bases: 5. The CDR3 DNA reads as TGTGCCAGCTCACCCGGACAGGGCGCAAATCAGCCCCAGCATTTT. This gives the protein CASSPGQGANQPQHF.

This rearrangement joins TRBV24-1 to TRBJ1-2, with D unresolved. Trimming left V 3 bases short and J 7 bases short, with 8 bases between. Germline values: CDR1 KGHDR, CDR2 SFDVKD. The CDR3 is made up of 12 amino acids. The CDR3 here is CATSDELRGYTF. CDR3 nucleotides: TGTGCCACCAGTGATGAGTTGCGTGGCTACACCTTC.